The text below deals with one T cell receptor (beta chain). Its antigen is unidentified. This specimen comes from a study of T cell responses to AZD1222 COVID-19 vaccine. TCRdb keeps only in-frame clones here, not all; method: immunoSEQ multiplex PCR. This table has some 160,000 clones, roughly 89% appearing once. Pooling of second doses given at about 4 or about 12 weeks was done. Germline V gene lookup returns CDR1 MNHEY and CDR2 SMNVEV (reference sequence). V lost 4 bases, J lost 1 base, and 11 bases lay in between. The CDR3 runs 15 residues. Overall study findings and caveats: Baseline testing showed seropositivity in only a handful of AZD1222 recipients.

Sequenced here: peripheral blood, sampled 28 days after the second AZD1222 dose. The chain uses TRBV27 and TRBJ1-3; D perhaps matches TRBD1 (6 bases). This clonotype was obtained from an adult who received the AZD1222 COVID-19 vaccine. Here the CDR3 DNA reads TGTGCCAGCAGTTCAGGGGTTGGATCTGGAAACACCATATATTTT. The encoded protein is CASSSGVGSGNTIYF.